These T cell receptor beta chains were read from a single sample in a study of CD8+ T cells in alopecia areata. The table came from immunoSEQ multiplex PCR; TCRdb's copy has only in-frame clones and leaves some out. The repertoire holds some 170,000 clones, roughly 63% seen once, with 16% in the top ten. The material was CD4+ T cells sorted from blood, obtained at approximately week 56, from a patient treated with tofacitinib. Receptor source: a human donor with alopecia areata. CDR3s include the opening cysteine and the closing phenylalanine or tryptophan. A D gene is named only where the DNA matches it firmly. Clone sizes are given selectively: once, few, many, or a class where the clone is expanded.

cdr3_nt | cdr3_aa | d_call | clone_size | v_call | cdr3_length | j_call
TGTGCCTGGAGTACGACTTTCTTAAGCACAGATACGCAGTATTTT | CAWSTTFLSTDTQYF | NA | NA | TRBV30 | 15 | TRBJ2-3
TGCAGCGTTGAGGGGGTTCTAGCGGTTGAGCAGTTCTTC | CSVEGVLAVEQFF | TRBD2 | NA | TRBV29-1 | 13 | TRBJ2-1
TGTGCCAGCAGTGAACTCTTAGGTTGGAATGAAAAACTGTTTTTT | CASSELLGWNEKLFF | NA | NA | TRBV2 | 15 | TRBJ1-4
TGTGCCAGCAGTACAATGGGCAGGGGGGCCGGGGAGCTGTTTTTT | CASSTMGRGAGELFF | NA | NA | TRBV6-1 | 15 | TRBJ2-2
TGTGCCAGCAGCTTTCCGACTAGCGGGAGCTCCTACAATGAGCAGTTCTTC | CASSFPTSGSSYNEQFF | TRBD2 | NA | TRBV11-2 | 17 | TRBJ2-1
TGTGCCTGGAGTGTATCAGTCACATTCTACGAGCAGTACTTC | CAWSVSVTFYEQYF | NA | NA | TRBV30 | 14 | TRBJ2-7
TGCGCCAGCAAATCGTCAGATACGCAGTATTTT | CASKSSDTQYF | NA | NA | TRBV5-1 | 11 | TRBJ2-3
TGTGCCAGCCACCAAGACACGGTTTGGGCGAACTATGGCTACACCTTC | CASHQDTVWANYGYTF | NA | NA | TRBV19 | 16 | TRBJ1-2
TGTGCCAGCAGTCCAAACACAAAAAACATTCAGTACTTC | CASSPNTKNIQYF | NA | NA | TRBV6-6 | 13 | TRBJ2-4
TGTGCCAGCAGCACAAGGGATCCCTTCTACGAGCAGTACTTC | CASSTRDPFYEQYF | NA | NA | TRBV7-3 | 14 | TRBJ2-7
TGTGCCAGCAGGCTGACAGGGGCTAATGAAAAACTGTTTTTT | CASRLTGANEKLFF | TRBD1 | NA | TRBV6-1 | 14 | TRBJ1-4
TGTGCCAGCAGCCATTTTACTTCCACCTACGAGCAGTACTTC | CASSHFTSTYEQYF | NA | NA | TRBV14 | 14 | TRBJ2-7
TGTGCCAGCAGCGCAGACGCAGGGGGTGGCTATGGCTACACCTTC | CASSADAGGGYGYTF | TRBD1 | once | TRBV7-6 | 15 | TRBJ1-2
TGTGCCAGCAGTTCCCCTGGGGCGGGAAACTACGAGCAGTACTTC | CASSSPGAGNYEQYF | NA | few | TRBV27 | 15 | TRBJ2-7
TGTGCCAGCAGCCCGAGGACAGGGTCCTACGAGCAGTACTTC | CASSPRTGSYEQYF | TRBD1 | NA | TRBV7-9 | 14 | TRBJ2-7
TGCGCCAGCAGTCAAAGGGACAGACCGAACTCTGGAAACACCATATATTTT | CASSQRDRPNSGNTIYF | TRBD1 | few | TRBV23-1 | 17 | TRBJ1-3
TGTGCCAGCAGTTTTCAGAACACCGGGGAGCTGTTTTTT | CASSFQNTGELFF | NA | few | TRBV27 | 13 | TRBJ2-2
TGTGCCAGCTCACTAGGACATCTACAAGAGACCCAGTACTTC | CASSLGHLQETQYF | NA | many | TRBV18 | 14 | TRBJ2-5
TGTGCCAGCAGACCATCTAGTGTTCAAGAGACCCAGTACTTC | CASRPSSVQETQYF | NA | few | TRBV7-2 | 14 | TRBJ2-5
TGCGCCAGCAGCCAAGAGTCGGGACGGAGTTTTTTCGGCTACACCTTC | CASSQESGRSFFGYTF | NA | NA | TRBV4-1 | 16 | TRBJ1-2
TGCGCCAGCAGTCCATTGGGACAGGGAGGGACTGGGGCCAACGTCCTGACTTTC | CASSPLGQGGTGANVLTF | TRBD1 | few | TRBV23-1 | 18 | TRBJ2-6
TGTGCCAGTAGTATTAGGGGGCGCGGGACTGAAGCTTTCTTT | CASSIRGRGTEAFF | TRBD1 | NA | TRBV19 | 14 | TRBJ1-1